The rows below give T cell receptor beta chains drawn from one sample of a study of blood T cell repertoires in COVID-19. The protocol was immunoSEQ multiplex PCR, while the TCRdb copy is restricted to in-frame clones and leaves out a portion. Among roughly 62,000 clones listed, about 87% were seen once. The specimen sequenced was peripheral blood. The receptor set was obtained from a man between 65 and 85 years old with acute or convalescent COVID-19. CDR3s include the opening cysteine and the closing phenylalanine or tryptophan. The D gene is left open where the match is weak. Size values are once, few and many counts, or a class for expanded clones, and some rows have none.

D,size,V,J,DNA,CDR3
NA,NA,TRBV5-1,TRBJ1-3,TGCGCCAGCAGCTTTCGGTCAAGCTCTGGAAACACCATATATTTT,CASSFRSSSGNTIYF
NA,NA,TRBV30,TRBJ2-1,TGTGCCTGGAGTCGGACGGGGGTAATCAATGAGCAGTTCTTC,CAWSRTGVINEQFF
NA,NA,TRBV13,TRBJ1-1,TGTGCCAGCAGCTTAGGGGGGAGGGGATACACTGAAGCTTTCTTT,CASSLGGRGYTEAFF
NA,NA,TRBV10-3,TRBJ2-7,TGTGCCACCTCGTGGGTAACGGGGGGCAGGAACGAGCAGTACTTC,CATSWVTGGRNEQYF
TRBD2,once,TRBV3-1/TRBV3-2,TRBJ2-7,TGTGCCAGCAGCCAAGACGGGAGGGCTTCCCACGAGCAGTACTTC,CASSQDGRASHEQYF
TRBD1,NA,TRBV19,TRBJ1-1,TGTGCCAGTAGAACCGGGACAGTGAACACTGAAGCTTTCTTT,CASRTGTVNTEAFF
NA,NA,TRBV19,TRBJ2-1,TGTGCCAGTAGTATTTTCTATGAGCAGTTCTTC,CASSIFYEQFF
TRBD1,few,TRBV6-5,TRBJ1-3,TGTGCCAGCAGGAGGGGACAGGTCGTTGGAAACACCATATATTTT,CASRRGQVVGNTIYF
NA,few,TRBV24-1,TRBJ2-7,TGTGCCACCAGTGACCTACAGGGAAACGGCTACGAGCAGTACTTC,CATSDLQGNGYEQYF
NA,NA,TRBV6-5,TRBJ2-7,TGTGCCAGCAGAGCACAGGGAATCTCCTACGAGCAGTACTTC,CASRAQGISYEQYF
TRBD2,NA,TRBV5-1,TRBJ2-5,TGCGCCAGCAGCTTCAGCGGGACGTACCAAGAGACCCAGTACTTC,CASSFSGTYQETQYF
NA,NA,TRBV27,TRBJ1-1,TGTGCCAGCAGTTTAAGTTCGGAGACTGAAGCTTTCTTT,CASSLSSETEAFF
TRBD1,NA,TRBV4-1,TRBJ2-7,TGCGCCAGCAGCCCCGGGACAGGGGTTTACGAGCAGTACTTC,CASSPGTGVYEQYF
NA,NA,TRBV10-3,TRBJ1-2,TGTGCCATCAGTCGGGGGGAGGGGCGCACAAGTGGTGGCTACACCTTC,CAISRGEGRTSGGYTF
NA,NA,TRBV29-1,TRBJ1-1,TGCAGCGCGGGACATCCTAACACTGAAGCTTTCTTT,CSAGHPNTEAFF
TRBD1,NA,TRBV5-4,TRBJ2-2,TGTGCCAGCAGCTTAGGTGGCAGGGGGTCCACCGGGGAGCTGTTTTTT,CASSLGGRGSTGELFF
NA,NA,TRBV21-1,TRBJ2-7,TGTGCCAGCAGCATCACCGGACAGGCAACAACCTACGAGCAGTACTTC,CASSITGQATTYEQYF